This T cell receptor beta chain stems from a study of STAT5B mutations in CD4+ large granular lymphocyte leukemia. General study results and limits: Patient CD4-sorted repertoires stayed more clonal than healthy ones after leukemic-clone removal. Top patient clones used TRBV06 genes more often: 8/27 versus 2/35 in controls.

V trimming: 4 bases; J trimming: 1 base; junction bases outside the gene matches: 6. Germline CDR1 is SGDLS and CDR2 is YYNGEE. There are 15 residues in the CDR3. Libraries were prepared by immunoSEQ multiplex PCR; TCRdb keeps only in-frame clonotypes and omits some of them. The table lists under 40,000 clones, roughly 78% of them singletons. Points on this clone: Its antigen is not known.

Specimen: CD4+ T cells from blood buffy coats. The sequence was obtained from a human donor in good health. J is TRBJ2-3 and V is TRBV9, with 7 bases matching TRBD1. The CDR3 sequence is CASSTRTGGTDTQYF. The CDR3 DNA sequence: TGTGCCAGCAGCACCCGGACAGGTGGCACAGATACGCAGTATTTT.